Below, 9 T cell receptor beta chains from the same sample are listed, as sequenced in a study of beta chain features in type 1 diabetes. Expressed TCRB transcripts were sequenced because the isolated RNA had all been reverse transcribed beforehand. Method: immunoSEQ multiplex PCR; TCRdb's copy keeps in-frame clones and lacks some. Of fewer than 200,000 clones detected, around 8% appear once; the ten largest clones hold about 0.6%. The specimen sequenced was central memory CD4+ T cells from blood. Source of these receptors: a man younger than 30 in good health.

V usage is TRBV30 and J usage is TRBJ2-3, with 9 bases lining up with TRBD2. This CDR3 contains 16 residues. CDR1 GTSNPN and CDR2 SVGIG come from the germline V gene (reference sequence). Unmatched junction bases numbered 12, after V lost 2 bases and J lost 6 bases. The CDR3 here is CAWSPGLAGFGDTQYF. In DNA, the CDR3 is TGTGCCTGGAGTCCGGGACTAGCCGGTTTCGGGGATACGCAGTATTTT.

This clone was observed a handful of times. The identical CDR3 is also encoded by other nucleotide sequences in the sample. This chain links TRBV9 with TRBJ1-1, with D uncertain. The CDR3 extends over 14 amino acids. From germline, CDR1 is SGDLS and CDR2 YYNGEE. The V gene lost 0 bases and the J gene lost 1 base, with 7 bases spanning the gap. The CDR3 spells CASSVGTANTEAFF. The CDR3 DNA reads TGTGCCAGCAGCGTAGGAACAGCGAACACTGAAGCTTTCTTT.

This chain connects TRBV7-2 to TRBJ1-1; the D is unclear. The V gene's germline CDR1 is SGHTA and CDR2 FQGNSA. This CDR3 comprises 12 residues. V was shortened by 6 bases and J by 3 bases, with 8 bases between the two germline ends. CDR3 coding DNA: TGTGCCAGCAGTCTCCAGTACACTGAAGCTTTCTTT. Translated: CASSLQYTEAFF.

This clone was observed a handful of times. The V gene is TRBV28, the J gene TRBJ1-5, with 7 nucleotides matching TRBD1. The CDR3 extends over 15 amino acids. The V gene's germline CDR1 is MDHEN and CDR2 SYDVKM. V trimming: 2 bases; J trimming: 9 bases; junction bases outside the gene matches: 10. CDR3 nucleotides: TGTGCCAGCAGTTTAGGAGGACAGGCCAGAGGGCCCCAGCATTTT. Translated, it gives CASSLGGQARGPQHF.

As to this clone: The same CDR3 is also encoded by other DNA sequences in this sample. This chain uses TRBV7-2 with TRBJ2-5; 10 nucleotides line up with TRBD1. The germline V gene encodes CDR1 SGHTA and CDR2 FQGNSA. V lost 5 bases, J lost 5 bases, and 5 bases stayed unmatched. The CDR3 length is 14 residues. CDR3 amino acids: CASSPGQGSETQYF. The CDR3 DNA follows: TGTGCCAGCAGCCCGGGACAGGGGAGCGAGACCCAGTACTTC.

This clone has just a few counts. This chain joins TRBV11-1 and TRBJ2-5; 10 bases align to TRBD1. This CDR3 is 14 amino acids long. J was trimmed by 5 bases and V by 7 bases; bases with no gene match: 7. The germline gives CDR1 SGHAT, CDR2 FQDESV (reference sequence). The CDR3 nucleotides are TGTGCCAGCACACCGGGACAGGGGCGGGAGACCCAGTACTTC. Its protein product is CASTPGQGRETQYF.

This clone has more than one count but fewer than ten. The rearrangement uses TRBV14 and TRBJ2-5; D might be TRBD2 (5 bases). The ends were cut back, 3 bases at V and 4 bases at J, with 12 bases in the middle. The CDR3 is 14 residues long. Looked up from germline, CDR1 is SGHDN and CDR2 is FVKESK. The CDR3 loop is CASSQESRVETQYF. The CDR3 coding sequence is TGTGCCAGCAGCCAGGAGTCGAGGGTAGAGACCCAGTACTTC.

This clone was observed a handful of times. The V and J genes are TRBV10-3 and TRBJ2-5; D might be TRBD2 (6 bases). V was pared by 1 base and J by 6 bases, with 18 bases between. The CDR3 consists of 16 residues. Germline V lookup: CDR1 ENHRY, CDR2 SYGVKD. CDR3 in amino acids: CAISEWGNKAGQTQYF. CDR3 nucleotide sequence: TGTGCCATCAGTGAGTGGGGTAACAAGGCGGGACAGACCCAGTACTTC.

This chain links TRBV9 with TRBJ2-5; D remains ambiguous. The CDR3 has 12 residues. CDR1 is SGDLS, CDR2 YYNGEE, per germline. Trimming removed 7 bases at V and 7 bases at J, with 14 bases between. This CDR3 is CASRPQDGTQYF. The CDR3 DNA is TGTGCCAGCCGCCCCCAGGATGGGACCCAGTACTTC.